One sample yielded the 10 T cell receptor beta chains listed below, sequenced in a study of T cell responses to AZD1222 COVID-19 vaccine. The assay was immunoSEQ multiplex PCR, and TCRdb's table has in-frame clones only and misses some. Seen here are 130,000 to 150,000 clones, 70% to 90% observed once, and the top ten hold 3% to 4%. This specimen consisted of peripheral blood, obtained on day 0 of MenACWY control vaccination. The receptors were gathered from an adult in good health.

This clone was recorded once. This chain links TRBV19 with TRBJ2-5, with D tentatively TRBD1 or TRBD2 (5 bases each). The length of the CDR3 is 14 residues. Germline-derived CDR1 and CDR2 are LNHDA and SQIVND (reference sequence). V shed 1 base and J shed 5 bases, with 11 bases lying between them. CDR3 DNA sequence: TGTGCCAGTAGTATAGGTAGGGACCGGGAGACCCAGTACTTC. Protein sequence: CASSIGRDRETQYF.

The V gene is TRBV7-3, the J gene TRBJ1-1, with a weak D call TRBD1 (5 bases). The CDR3 covers 13 residues. V lost 4 bases, J lost 5 bases, and 11 bases lay in between. The germline CDR1 and CDR2 sequences are SGHTA and FQGTGA. CDR3 loop: CASSSEQGTEAFF. CDR3 nucleotides: TGTGCCAGCAGCTCCGAGCAGGGAACTGAAGCTTTCTTT.

This chain joins TRBV5-1 and TRBJ2-5; maybe TRBD2 (5 bases). The V gene's germline CDR1 is SGHRS and CDR2 YFSETQ. The CDR3 is 11 residues long. The V end lost 5 bases, the J end lost 4 bases, and 6 bases lay between the germline ends. DNA for the CDR3: TGCGCCAGCAGTACTAGAGAGACCCAGTACTTC. Protein product: CASSTRETQYF. The full variable domain, its missing parts supplied by reference TRBV5-1 and TRBJ2-5, is KAGVTQTPRYLIKTRGQQVTLSCSPISGHRSVSWYQQTPGQGLQFLFEYFSETQRNKGNFPGRFSGRQFSNSRSEMNVSTLELGDSALYLCASSTRETQYFGPGTRLLVL.

The J gene is TRBJ2-3, the V gene TRBV7-2, with D perhaps TRBD2 (5 bases). The CDR3 loop spans 16 amino acids. Germline V CDR1 and CDR2: SGHTA, FQGNSA. V lost 2 bases to trimming and J lost 0 bases, with 12 bases between them. CDR3 residues: CASSLKLAASTDTQYF. As DNA, the CDR3 is TGTGCCAGCAGCTTAAAGCTAGCAGCTAGCACAGATACGCAGTATTTT.

The V call is TRBV5-6, the J call TRBJ1-2; D may be TRBD1 (5 bases). The CDR3 spans 14 residues. From germline, CDR1 is SGHDT and CDR2 YYEEEE. The V end was cut by 0 bases, the J end by 4 bases, with 10 bases between. This CDR3 reads CASSLDRRGYGYTF. The CDR3 DNA reads as TGTGCCAGCAGCTTGGACAGGAGGGGCTATGGCTACACCTTC. The complete variable domain, with remaining parts taken from reference TRBV5-6 and TRBJ1-2, reads DAGVTQSPTHLIKTRGQQVTLRCSPKSGHDTVSWYQQALGQGPQFIFQYYEEEERQRGNFPDRFSGHQFPNYSSELNVNALLLGDSALYLCASSLDRRGYGYTFGSGTRLTVV.

The chain carries TRBV14 and TRBJ1-2; D not certain. Trimming took 0 bases from V and 8 from J, leaving 13 bases between them. The CDR3 has 14 amino acids. CDR1 SGHDN and CDR2 FVKESK come from the germline V gene. DNA for the CDR3: TGTGCCAGCAGCCAAGAAGGATGGTTCAACGGCTACACCTTC. Translation: CASSQEGWFNGYTF.

The rearrangement joins TRBV5-5 to TRBJ1-1; D is ambiguous. V was clipped by 4 bases and J by 0 bases, with 13 bases between them. Looked up from germline, CDR1 is SGHKS and CDR2 is YYEKEE (reference sequence). This CDR3 comprises 15 residues. CDR3 sequence reads: CASSPLPGMNTEAFF. CDR3 sequence (DNA): TGTGCCAGCAGCCCTCTTCCCGGGATGAACACTGAAGCTTTCTTT.

This clone appeared a few times. As DNA, the CDR3 is TGTGCCAGCTCACCAGGGAGCGGGAGGTTATACGAGCAGTACTTC. Its protein product is CASSPGSGRLYEQYF. The rearrangement joins TRBV18 to TRBJ2-7; 9 positions agree with TRBD2. The ends lost 2 bases at V and 4 bases at J; junction bases unmatched: 6. Per the germline V gene, CDR1 is KGHSH and CDR2 is LQKENI. CDR3 length equals 15 residues.

The rearrangement links TRBV5-1 to TRBJ1-1, with 8 positions matching TRBD1. Unmatched junction bases numbered 8, after V lost 5 bases and J lost 5 bases. CDR1 and CDR2 (germline): SGHRS, YFSETQ. CDR3 length equals 14 residues. CDR3 nucleotides: TGCGCCAGCAGTCCACAGGGGGTCAAGACTGAAGCTTTCTTT. It is translated as CASSPQGVKTEAFF.

This clone occurred once. The chain links TRBV5-6 to TRBJ1-5; D is perhaps TRBD1 (6 bases). Trimming left V 1 base short and J 7 bases short, with 18 bases between. CDR1 is SGHDT and CDR2 is YYEEEE in the germline V gene. The CDR3 loop spans 16 amino acids. As DNA, the CDR3 is TGTGCCAGCAGCTTGATGGACAGATCAGGTGCGCAGCCCCAGCATTTT. Its protein is CASSLMDRSGAQPQHF.